This TCR beta chain is drawn from a study of blood T cell repertoires in COVID-19. Study context: Sites in the United States, Italy and Spain provided acute and convalescent COVID-19 samples.

Only in-frame clones appear in the TCRdb table, and some are missing; sequencing was by immunoSEQ multiplex PCR. The sample holds 230,000 or so clones, about 80% seen once. Participants were aged about 18 to 100 years, lived in about 26 US areas, and enrolled virtually. Cohort allocation depended upon clinical history that participants reported. Before being deemed recovered, Cohort 3 donors had two negative PCRs, clearance, or symptom resolution. The sequence was obtained from a man in his forties or fifties who had recovered from COVID-19. The sequenced material came from PBMCs or T cells enriched from blood (not recorded which).

The CDR3, as DNA: TGTGCCAGCCGCCGCGCAGGGAATAACTATGGCTACACCTTC. Its protein product is CASRRAGNNYGYTF. The chain carries TRBV7-9 and TRBJ1-2, with D tentatively TRBD1 (5 bases). The CDR3 contains 14 residues. The V gene's germline CDR1 is SEHNR and CDR2 FQNEAQ (reference sequence). Trimming cost V 8 bases and J 1 base, with 14 bases left between them.